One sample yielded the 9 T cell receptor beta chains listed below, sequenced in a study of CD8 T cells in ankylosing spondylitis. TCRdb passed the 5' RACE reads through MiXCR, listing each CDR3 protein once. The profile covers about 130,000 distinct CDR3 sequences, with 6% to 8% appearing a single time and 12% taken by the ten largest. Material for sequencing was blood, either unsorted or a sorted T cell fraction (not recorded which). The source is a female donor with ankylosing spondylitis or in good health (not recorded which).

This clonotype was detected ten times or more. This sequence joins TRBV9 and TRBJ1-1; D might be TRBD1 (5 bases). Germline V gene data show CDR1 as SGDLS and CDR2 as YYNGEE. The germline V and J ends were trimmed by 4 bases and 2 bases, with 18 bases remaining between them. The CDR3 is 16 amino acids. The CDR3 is CASSLDSHGVNTEAFF. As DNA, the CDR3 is TGTGCCAGCAGCCTAGACAGCCATGGAGTCAACACTGAAGCTTTCTTT.

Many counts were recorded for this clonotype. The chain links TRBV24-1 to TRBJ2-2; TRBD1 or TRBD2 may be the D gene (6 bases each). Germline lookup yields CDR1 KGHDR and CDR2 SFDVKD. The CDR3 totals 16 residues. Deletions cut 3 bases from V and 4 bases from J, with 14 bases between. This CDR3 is CATSDNGGRSTGELFF. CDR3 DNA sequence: TGTGCCACCAGTGATAATGGGGGGCGCAGCACCGGGGAGCTGTTTTTT.

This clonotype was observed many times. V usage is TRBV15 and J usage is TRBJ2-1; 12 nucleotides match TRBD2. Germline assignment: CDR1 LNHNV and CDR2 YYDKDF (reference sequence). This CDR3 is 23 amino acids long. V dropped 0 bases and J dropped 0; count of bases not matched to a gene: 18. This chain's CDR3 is CATSRDLLDPGTSGFSSYNEQFF. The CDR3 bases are TGTGCCACCAGCAGAGATCTCCTAGACCCCGGGACTAGCGGGTTCAGCTCCTACAATGAGCAGTTCTTC.

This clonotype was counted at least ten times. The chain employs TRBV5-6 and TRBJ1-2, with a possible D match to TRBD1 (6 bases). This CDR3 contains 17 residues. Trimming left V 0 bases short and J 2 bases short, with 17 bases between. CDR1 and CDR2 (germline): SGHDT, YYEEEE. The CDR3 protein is CASSLAISLGANYGYTF. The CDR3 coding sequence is TGTGCCAGCAGCTTGGCTATTTCGCTGGGGGCGAACTATGGCTACACCTTC.

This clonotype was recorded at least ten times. In DNA, the CDR3 is TGTGCCAGCTCACCAGTTAGCGGTGTGGGAGAGACCCAGTACTTC. Protein sequence: CASSPVSGVGETQYF. The chain links TRBV18 to TRBJ2-5, with a tentative D call TRBD2 (6 bases). The V gene's germline CDR1 is KGHSH and CDR2 LQKENI. This CDR3 spans 15 amino acids. V was shortened by 2 bases and J by 4 bases, with 14 bases between the two germline ends.

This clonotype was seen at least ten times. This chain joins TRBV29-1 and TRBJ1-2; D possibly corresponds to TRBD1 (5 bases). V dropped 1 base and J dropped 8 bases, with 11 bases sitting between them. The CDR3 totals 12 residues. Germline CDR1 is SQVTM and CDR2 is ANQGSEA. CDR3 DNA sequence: TGCAGCGTTGAAGGGGGCAGAGGGGGCTACACCTTC. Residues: CSVEGGRGGYTF. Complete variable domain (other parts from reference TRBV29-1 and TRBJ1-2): SAVISQKPSRDICQRGTSLTIQCQVDSQVTMMFWYRQQPGQSLTLIATANQGSEATYESGFVIDKFPISRPNLTFSTLTVSNMSPEDSSIYLCSVEGGRGGYTFGSGTRLTVV.

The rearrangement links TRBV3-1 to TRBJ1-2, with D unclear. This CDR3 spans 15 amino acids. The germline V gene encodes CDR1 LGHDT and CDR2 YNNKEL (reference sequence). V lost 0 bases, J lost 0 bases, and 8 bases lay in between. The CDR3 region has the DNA TGTGCCAGCAGCCAAGAAGTCAGCCCTAACTATGGCTACACCTTC. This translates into CASSQEVSPNYGYTF.

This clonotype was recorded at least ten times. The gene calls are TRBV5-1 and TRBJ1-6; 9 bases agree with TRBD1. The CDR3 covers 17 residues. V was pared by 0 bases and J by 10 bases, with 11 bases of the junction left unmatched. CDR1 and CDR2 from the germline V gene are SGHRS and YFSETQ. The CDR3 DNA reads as TGCGCCAGCAGCTTGGGGTCAGGGACAGGGCTAGACTCACCCCTCCACTTT. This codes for CASSLGSGTGLDSPLHF.

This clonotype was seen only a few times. Here the CDR3 DNA reads TGTGCCAGCAGCCCACGACTAGCGACGTACAATGAGCAGTTCTTC. It codes for CASSPRLATYNEQFF. The V call is TRBV21-1, the J call TRBJ2-1; TRBD2, the table's D call, lacks a check against the DNA. TRBV21-1 is classified as a pseudogene. The CDR3 totals 15 residues.